This entry describes one TCR beta chain. Since a much larger clone is just one base distant, this may be a read error. The length of the CDR3 is 14 residues. V lost 4 bases, J lost 11 bases, and 20 bases lay in between. CDR1 and CDR2 (germline): MGHDK, SYGVNS. This sample was included in a study of blood T cells in healthy people across ages. Through a sample-barcoded 5' primer and a J-beta primer mix, a second PCR was run for 7 to 11 cycles. One entry per CDR3 protein results from TCRdb running MiXCR on the 5' RACE reads. The sample includes 650,000 to 700,000 distinct CDR3 sequences, roughly 30% of them seen just once.

The chain combines TRBV25-1 with TRBJ2-5; either TRBD1 or TRBD2 may fit D (6 bases each). The TCR comes from a woman aged 80 or over in good health. The sequenced sample consisted of blood. CDR3 DNA: TGTGCCAGCAGTGTACGGGGGCAGTTCAATGAGCAGTACTTC. Protein: CASSVRGQFNEQYF.